One sample yielded the 2 T cell receptor beta chains listed below, sequenced in a study of T cells in Graves' hyperthyroidism and ophthalmopathy (dated by TCRdb to between 2018 and 2020). The receptor library was made with multiplex PCR. Sequencing used an Illumina HiSeq 2000. The TCR beta CDR3 regions were amplified from RNA transcripts. A first-round RT-PCR of the TCR CDR3 used the HTBI primer set with the Qiagen OneStep RT-PCR kit. TCRdb passed the public sequencing reads through fastp at Q25 and MiXCR, retaining productive beta sequences. For every CDR3 protein sequence, its rows merge into one entry that carries the most common genes and DNA. Recorded for this sample are roughly 800,000 distinct CDR3 sequences; 35% to 45% of them occurred a single time. The top ten clones comprise about 9% of the sample. Sequences were obtained from blood. The receptors shown here come from a young man with Graves' hyperthyroidism.

A word on this clonotype: This sequence may be a read error, since a much larger clone differs from it by one base. The V gene is TRBV2, the J gene TRBJ1-1; D gene uncertain. The CDR3 loop spans 13 amino acids. CDR1 is SNHLY and CDR2 is FYNNEI in the germline V gene. The CDR3 loop reads CASSERAGTEASF. The CDR3 DNA follows: TGTGCCAGCAGTGAAAGAGCGGGAACTGAAGCTTCCTTT.

This clonotype was seen many times. V and J are TRBV5-1 and TRBJ2-7; 8 bases line up with TRBD1. The V and J ends lost 4 bases and 5 bases, in that order; junction bases with no gene match: 8. Germline CDR1 and CDR2: SGHRS and YFSETQ. This CDR3 comprises 14 residues. The CDR3 coding sequence is TGCGCCAGCAGCCTACGGACAGGGTCGGACGAGCAGTACTTC. Encoded protein: CASSLRTGSDEQYF.